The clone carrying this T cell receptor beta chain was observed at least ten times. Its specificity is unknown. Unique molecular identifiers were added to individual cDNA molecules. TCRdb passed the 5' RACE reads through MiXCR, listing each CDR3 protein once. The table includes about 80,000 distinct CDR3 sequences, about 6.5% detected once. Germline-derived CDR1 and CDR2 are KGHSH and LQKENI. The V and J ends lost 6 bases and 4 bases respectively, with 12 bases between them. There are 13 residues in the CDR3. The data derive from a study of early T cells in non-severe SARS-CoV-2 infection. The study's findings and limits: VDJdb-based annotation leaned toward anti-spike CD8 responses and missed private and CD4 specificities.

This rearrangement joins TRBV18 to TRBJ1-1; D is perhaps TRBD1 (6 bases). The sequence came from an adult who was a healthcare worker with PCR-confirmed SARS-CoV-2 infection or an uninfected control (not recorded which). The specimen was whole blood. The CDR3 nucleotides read TGTGCCAGCTCGACAGGAGGCGGCACTGAAGCTTTCTTT. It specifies CASSTGGGTEAFF.